This passage covers 27 T cell receptor beta chains from one sample sequenced in a study of T cells after yellow fever vaccination. TCRdb ran MiXCR on the 5' RACE reads and lists one entry per CDR3 protein. Of about 350,000 distinct CDR3 sequences listed, 9.5% to 13% are singletons. The sequencing used PBMCs, collected on the day of the first yellow fever vaccination. Source of these receptors: a man between 18 and 35 years old who received the YFV17D yellow fever vaccine.

This clonotype was detected a few times. The chain's CDR3 is CASSLLKGGHQETQYF. CDR3 sequence (DNA): TGTGCCAGCAGCTTACTGAAAGGGGGGCACCAAGAGACCCAGTACTTC. This rearrangement joins TRBV7-8 to TRBJ2-5; D is perhaps TRBD1 or TRBD2 (6 bases each). Trimming pared 2 bases from V and 0 bases from J, leaving 13 bases between. Germline V CDR1 and CDR2: SGHVS, FQNEAQ. This CDR3 comprises 16 residues. Complete variable domain (other parts from reference TRBV7-8 and TRBJ2-5): GAGVSQSPRYKVAKRGQDVALRCDPISGHVSLFWYQQALGQGPEFLTYFQNEAQLDKSGLPSDRFFAERPEGSVSTLKIQRTQQEDSAVYLCASSLLKGGHQETQYFGPGTRLLVL.

This clonotype has just a few counts. This chain joins TRBV6-1 and TRBJ1-5; D is perhaps TRBD1 (6 bases). Trimming took 5 bases from V and 8 from J, leaving 13 bases between them. Germline CDR1 and CDR2: MNHNS and SASEGT. This CDR3 comprises 13 residues. The CDR3: CASSQGWKEPQHF. The CDR3 nucleotides are TGTGCCAGCAGTCAGGGGTGGAAGGAGCCCCAGCATTTT.

This clonotype was seen a handful of times. The genes are TRBV7-8 and TRBJ2-5; no reliable D call. The CDR3 is made up of 11 amino acids. The V gene's germline CDR1 is SGHVS and CDR2 FQNEAQ. The germline V and J ends were trimmed by 5 bases and 9 bases, with 10 bases remaining between them. CDR3 DNA sequence: TGTGCCAGCAGCGCAACTGAGGCCCAGTACTTC. This sequence encodes CASSATEAQYF. Variable domain in full (rest from reference TRBV7-8 and TRBJ2-5): GAGVSQSPRYKVAKRGQDVALRCDPISGHVSLFWYQQALGQGPEFLTYFQNEAQLDKSGLPSDRFFAERPEGSVSTLKIQRTQQEDSAVYLCASSATEAQYFGPGTRLLVL.

CDR3 protein: CAISVGENTEAFF. The CDR3 DNA reads as TGTGCCATCAGTGTCGGCGAGAACACTGAAGCTTTCTTT. This chain connects TRBV10-3 to TRBJ1-1; no clear D. This CDR3 is 13 amino acids long. The V and J ends lost 4 bases and 1 base respectively, with 7 bases between them. The germline V gene encodes CDR1 ENHRY and CDR2 SYGVKD.

This clonotype was observed a handful of times. V and J are TRBV12-3 or TRBV12-4 and TRBJ1-1, with TRBD1 as a possible D gene (5 bases). The V end was cut by 0 bases, the J end by 3 bases, with 8 bases between. The CDR3 length is 14 residues. Written as DNA, the CDR3 is TGTGCCAGCAGTTTAGCCGGGGGGGACACTGAAGCTTTCTTT. Its translation: CASSLAGGDTEAFF.

The chain links TRBV5-1 to TRBJ2-7; D could derive from TRBD1 or TRBD2 (7 bases each). With 1 base removed from V and 7 bases from J, the gap between germline ends came to 12 bases. The CDR3 covers 13 residues. Germline V gene data show CDR1 as SGHRS and CDR2 as YFSETQ. CDR3 nucleotide sequence: TGCGCCAGCAGCTTGATCAGGGGGGGGGAGCAGTACGTC. As protein: CASSLIRGGEQYV.

This clonotype was recorded many times. The chain is built from TRBV5-1 and TRBJ2-2; weak D call: TRBD2 (6 bases). Looked up from germline, CDR1 is SGHRS and CDR2 is YFSETQ. The ends were cut back, 2 bases at V and 1 base at J, with 12 bases in the middle. The CDR3 length is 16 residues. The CDR3 DNA reads TGCGCCAGCAGCTTTTTTCACGGGAGGAACACCGGGGAGCTGTTTTTT. It translates to CASSFFHGRNTGELFF.

This clonotype has a handful of counts. The chain couples TRBV14 to TRBJ2-1; 14 bases are shared with TRBD2. Trimming removed 4 bases from V and 5 bases from J; junction bases left unmatched: 7. The length of the CDR3 is 17 residues. Germline CDR1 and CDR2: SGHDN and FVKESK. CDR3 nucleotide sequence: TGTGCCAGCAGCCTCCGCCAGACTAGCGGGGGGGACAATGAGCAGTTCTTC. Translated: CASSLRQTSGGDNEQFF.

The rearrangement uses TRBV2 and TRBJ2-7, with no clear D. This CDR3 comprises 13 residues. V was trimmed by 6 bases and J by 5 bases, leaving 14 bases between them. Germline V gene sequence: CDR1 SNHLY, CDR2 FYNNEI. CDR3 residues: CASSQMGYDEQYF. DNA for the CDR3: TGTGCCAGCAGCCAAATGGGTTATGACGAGCAGTACTTC.

In its sample, this clonotype was seen many times. V usage is TRBV7-2 and J usage is TRBJ2-1, with TRBD2 matching over 16 bases. Germline values: CDR1 SGHTA, CDR2 FQGNSA. Trimming cost V 4 bases and J 4 bases; bases outside gene matches: 10. The CDR3 sequence is 19 residues long. DNA for the CDR3: TGTGCCAGCAGCTCCGCCGTGGGACTAGCGGGGGGGGGTTACAATGAGCAGTTCTTC. The encoded protein is CASSSAVGLAGGGYNEQFF.

The chain links TRBV12-3 or TRBV12-4 to TRBJ1-4, with D possibly matching TRBD1 (6 bases). V was clipped by 6 bases and J by 7 bases, with 15 bases between them. CDR3 length: 14 amino acids. The CDR3 loop reads CASSERGRGEKLFF. DNA of the CDR3: TGTGCCAGCAGCGAGAGGGGGAGGGGTGAAAAACTGTTTTTT.

The rearrangement uses TRBV12-3 or TRBV12-4 and TRBJ1-2, with D unclear. The CDR3 is made up of 15 amino acids. The V end was cut by 0 bases, the J end by 8 bases, with 16 bases between. CDR3 loop: CASSLARHVAGGYTF. Written as DNA, the CDR3 is TGTGCCAGCAGTTTAGCGCGGCATGTAGCGGGAGGCTACACCTTC.

CDR3 in DNA: TGCGCCAGCAGCCCCGATGGACAGAGCTCCTACAATGAGCAGTTCTTC. This translates into CASSPDGQSSYNEQFF. The chain uses TRBV5-1 and TRBJ2-1, with D perhaps matching TRBD1 (6 bases). CDR1 is SGHRS, CDR2 YFSETQ, per germline. Trimming took 4 bases from V and 0 from J, leaving 14 bases between them. CDR3 size: 16 residues.

This chain links TRBV12-3 or TRBV12-4 with TRBJ2-7, with D possibly matching TRBD2 (7 bases). There are 15 residues in the CDR3. V was shortened by 6 bases and J by 3 bases, with 18 bases between the two germline ends. In DNA, the CDR3 is TGTGCCAGCAGCCACGCCGGGGGGCTTAACTACGAGCAGTACTTC. Its protein product is CASSHAGGLNYEQYF.

This clonotype turned up a few times. The chain carries TRBV19 and TRBJ2-2; 8 bases are a match to TRBD1. In germline, CDR1 is LNHDA, CDR2 SQIVND (reference sequence). V trimming: 6 bases; J trimming: 6 bases; junction bases outside the gene matches: 6. The CDR3 runs to 14 residues. CDR3 sequence: CASRPDRVAGELFF. The DNA for the CDR3 is TGTGCCAGTAGACCGGACAGGGTGGCCGGGGAGCTGTTTTTT.

This clonotype was observed a handful of times. The chain uses TRBV6-5 and TRBJ1-2; D gene unclear. The CDR3 totals 14 residues. Germline CDR1 is MNHEY and CDR2 is SVGAGI. The V end was cut by 2 bases, the J end by 4 bases, with 11 bases between. CDR3 in DNA: TGTGCCAGCAGTTACCATGGGTCAGGCTATGGCTACACCTTC. Its protein product is CASSYHGSGYGYTF.

In this sample, this clonotype turned up a few times. The CDR3 reads CASSAGRAGTNNEQFF. The CDR3 DNA sequence: TGTGCCAGCAGCGCCGGTCGCGCCGGGACAAATAATGAGCAGTTCTTC. This chain uses TRBV5-4 with TRBJ2-1; tentative D call: TRBD1 (6 bases). Germline V gene sequence: CDR1 SGHNT, CDR2 YYREEE (reference sequence). Between the trimmed V and J ends, which lost 4 bases and 7 bases, there was a span of 21 bases. CDR3 length: 16 amino acids.

The chain carries TRBV4-1 and TRBJ1-5, with a tentative D call TRBD1 (6 bases). Germline lookup yields CDR1 MGHRA and CDR2 YSYEKL. V lost 4 bases, J lost 7 bases, and 14 bases lay in between. This CDR3 spans 14 amino acids. The CDR3 region is CASSLQAQGQPQHF. Written as DNA, the CDR3 is TGCGCCAGCAGCCTGCAGGCCCAGGGGCAGCCCCAGCATTTT.

V is TRBV6-1 and J is TRBJ1-1, with D possibly matching TRBD1 (5 bases). CDR3 size: 14 residues. Germline lookup yields CDR1 MNHNS and CDR2 SASEGT. Trimming took off 5 bases at V and 7 bases at J, with 17 bases between the two ends. CDR3 DNA: TGTGCCAGCAGTCAGGGCGGGGGGACGGTTGAAGCTTTCTTT. It yields the protein CASSQGGGTVEAFF.

This clonotype came up a few times. The V and J genes are TRBV12-3 or TRBV12-4 and TRBJ2-5, with D maybe TRBD1 (6 bases). This CDR3 is 14 amino acids long. V gave up 6 bases and J gave up 5 bases, with 16 bases separating them. CDR3 amino acids: CASSHAGGGETQYF. CDR3 nucleotides: TGTGCCAGCAGCCACGCTGGGGGCGGGGAGACCCAGTACTTC.

The chain recombines TRBV28 with TRBJ2-7; D is perhaps TRBD1 (6 bases). The germline V gene encodes CDR1 MDHEN and CDR2 SYDVKM. The CDR3 extends over 15 amino acids. V lost 2 bases and J 1 base, leaving 12 bases between the germline ends. In DNA, the CDR3 is TGTGCCAGCAGTTTAGGACAGTCAGAATCCTACGAGCAGTACGTC. It specifies CASSLGQSESYEQYV.

The chain is built from TRBV4-2 and TRBJ2-4; D ambiguous. Trimming pared 3 bases from V and 4 bases from J, leaving 7 bases between. The CDR3 covers 13 residues. Germline CDR1 reads LGHNA; CDR2 reads YNFKEQ. The CDR3 spells CASSQYGKNIQYF. DNA of the CDR3: TGTGCCAGCAGCCAGTATGGTAAAAACATTCAGTACTTC.

This clonotype was detected only a few times. Mismatch with germline at one junction end may stem from a read error. The CDR3 DNA sequence: TGCGCCAGCAGCTATGAAATCCCGGGAAGTGGACAGGGCGTCTTC. Encoded protein: CASSYEIPGSGQGVF. This chain connects TRBV5-1 to TRBJ2-5, with TRBD1 matching over 8 bases. Germline V lookup: CDR1 SGHRS, CDR2 YFSETQ. The CDR3 is made up of 15 amino acids.

The CDR3 reads CASSELTAPGLARETQYF. CDR3 DNA sequence: TGTGCCAGCAGTGAATTGACAGCTCCGGGACTAGCGAGAGAGACCCAGTACTTC. V gene TRBV25-1 combines with J gene TRBJ2-5, with 10 positions matching TRBD2. The V and J ends lost 1 base and 4 bases, in that order; junction bases with no gene match: 12. CDR1 is MGHDK and CDR2 is SYGVNS in the germline V gene. The CDR3 has 18 amino acids. The complete variable domain, with remaining parts taken from reference TRBV25-1 and TRBJ2-5, reads EADIYQTPRYLVIGTGKKITLECSQTMGHDKMYWYQQDPGMELHLIHYSYGVNSTEKGDLSSESTVSRIRTEHFPLTLESARPSHTSQYLCASSELTAPGLARETQYFGPGTRLLVL.

V and J are TRBV7-2 and TRBJ1-6; D ambiguous. Germline V gives CDR1 SGHTA, CDR2 FQGNSA. The V end lost 2 bases, the J end lost 1 base, and 6 bases lay between the germline ends. CDR3 length: 15 amino acids. The CDR3: CASSLRRSYNSPLHF. The CDR3 coding sequence is TGTGCCAGCAGCTTAAGGCGGTCCTATAATTCACCCCTCCACTTT.

The chain links TRBV5-6 to TRBJ2-5, with D perhaps TRBD2 (6 bases). This CDR3 region has 16 residues. Germline V gene lookup returns CDR1 SGHDT and CDR2 YYEEEE. V was clipped by 2 bases and J by 6 bases, with 20 bases between them. CDR3 sequence reads: CASSFTSTNRGQTQYF. DNA of the CDR3: TGTGCCAGCAGCTTCACTAGCACAAACCGAGGTCAGACCCAGTACTTC.

This clonotype was seen more than once but under ten times. The chain recombines TRBV6-5 with TRBJ1-1; TRBD1 matches 7 bases. The V and J ends lost 7 bases and 4 bases, in that order; junction bases with no gene match: 3. Germline V gives CDR1 MNHEY, CDR2 SVGAGI. The CDR3 is 12 residues long. The CDR3 nucleotides read TGTGCCAGCACCGGGACAGCCACTGAAGCTTTCTTT. Residues: CASTGTATEAFF.